A selection of T cell receptor beta chains follows, all from one sample in a study of prognosis after radiotherapy for stage I lung cancer. Each CDR3 protein is one row after TCRdb ran MiXCR on the multiplex PCR reads. The sample shows fewer than 35,000 distinct CDR3 sequences, around half of them seen only once. This specimen consisted of PBMCs, obtained before or after stereotactic body radiation therapy (not recorded which). These TCRs come from a donor aged 50 or older with non-small cell lung cancer. CDR3s include the opening cysteine and the closing phenylalanine or tryptophan. A D gene is named only where the DNA matches it firmly. The listing skips clone size in some rows; elsewhere it reads once, few, many or a size class.

TRBJ1-3,TRBV18,NA,NA,CASSPAGVWSGNTIYF,TGTGCCAGCTCACCAGCAGGGGTATGGTCTGGAAACACCATATATTTT
TRBJ2-7,TRBV6-1,TRBD1,NA,CASSRDRKYEQYF,TGTGCCAGCAGCCGGGACAGGAAATACGAGCAGTACTTC
TRBJ2-2,TRBV6-1,TRBD1,NA,CASNPSGGQTGELFF,TGTGCCAGCAACCCTTCAGGGGGCCAAACCGGGGAGCTGTTTTTT
TRBJ2-7,TRBV11-2,NA,NA,CASSFSGFSYEQYF,TGTGCCAGCAGCTTCAGCGGGTTCTCCTACGAGCAGTACTTC
TRBJ1-2,TRBV28,TRBD1,few,CASSRGQGRGYTF,TGTGCCAGCAGTAGAGGACAGGGCCGGGGCTACACCTTC
TRBJ2-7,TRBV6-2/TRBV6-3,NA,NA,CASSWDTVSYEHYF,TGTGCCAGCAGTTGGGATACTGTCTCCTACGAGCATTACTTC
TRBJ2-2,TRBV7-3,NA,many,CASSLRRGGELFF,TGTGCCAGCAGCTTAAGGAGGGGCGGGGAGCTGTTTTTT
TRBJ2-3,TRBV9,NA,many,CASSVAGYTDTQYF,TGTGCCAGCAGCGTAGCGGGGTACACAGATACGCAGTATTTT
TRBJ1-1,TRBV14,NA,many,CASSPLWYGGTEAFF,TGTGCCAGCAGCCCTCTATGGTACGGGGGCACTGAAGCTTTCTTT
TRBJ1-2,TRBV9,TRBD1,NA,CASSGTGQGYGYTF,TGTGCCAGCAGTGGCACGGGACAGGGCTATGGCTACACCTTC
TRBJ2-2,TRBV7-2,TRBD2,NA,CASSLLAGEGGDLFF,TGTGCCAGCAGCCTACTAGCGGGAGAAGGCGGGGATCTGTTTTTT
TRBJ1-2,TRBV6-1,NA,NA,CARTESGYYGYTF,TGTGCCAGAACAGAGTCGGGGTACTATGGCTACACCTTC